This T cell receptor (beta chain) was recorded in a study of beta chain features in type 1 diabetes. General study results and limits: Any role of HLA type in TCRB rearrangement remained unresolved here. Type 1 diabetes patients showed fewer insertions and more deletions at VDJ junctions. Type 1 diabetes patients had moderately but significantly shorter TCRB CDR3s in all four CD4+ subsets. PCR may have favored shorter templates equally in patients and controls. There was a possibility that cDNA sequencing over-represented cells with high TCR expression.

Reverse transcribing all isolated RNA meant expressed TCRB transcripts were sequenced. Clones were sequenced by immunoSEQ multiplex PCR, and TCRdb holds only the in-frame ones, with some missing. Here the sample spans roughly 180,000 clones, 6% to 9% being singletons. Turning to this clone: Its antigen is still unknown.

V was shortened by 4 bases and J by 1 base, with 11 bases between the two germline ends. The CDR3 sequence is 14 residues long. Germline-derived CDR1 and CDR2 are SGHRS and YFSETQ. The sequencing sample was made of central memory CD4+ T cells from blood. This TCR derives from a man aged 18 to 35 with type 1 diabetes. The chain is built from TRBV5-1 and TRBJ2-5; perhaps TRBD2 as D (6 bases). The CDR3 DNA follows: TGCGCCAGCAGCGCAAACGGGGGCCAAGAGACCCAGTACTTC. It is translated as CASSANGGQETQYF.